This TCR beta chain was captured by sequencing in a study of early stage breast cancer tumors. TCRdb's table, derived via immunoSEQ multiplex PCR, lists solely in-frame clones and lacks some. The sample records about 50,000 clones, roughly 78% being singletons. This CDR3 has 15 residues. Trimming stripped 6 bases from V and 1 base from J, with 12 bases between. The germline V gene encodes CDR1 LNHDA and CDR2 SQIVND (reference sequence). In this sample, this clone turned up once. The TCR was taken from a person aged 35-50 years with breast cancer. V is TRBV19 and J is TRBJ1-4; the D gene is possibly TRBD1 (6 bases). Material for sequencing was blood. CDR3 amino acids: CASSRGALTNEKLFF. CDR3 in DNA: TGTGCCAGTAGCCGGGGGGCTTTAACTAATGAAAAACTGTTTTTT.